This is a list of T cell receptor beta chains from one sample in a study of shared clonotypes between healthy human individuals. Produced via immunoSEQ multiplex PCR; TCRdb's table is partial and in-frame only. This table has 2 million to 3 million clones, roughly 93% appearing once. The sample consisted of naive CD4+ T cells from PBMCs. All receptors derive from a man aged 18 to 30 in good health. Some clones in this sample may be carry-over from other donors' samples. Both conserved end residues are trimmed from each CDR3. Fields, in order: V gene, clone size, CDR3 protein. Clone size is stated in some rows and not others, as once, few, many or a class when expanded.

TRBV7-6	.	ASSFNPGSRNEQF
TRBV28	.	ASSTPGQWNTEAF
TRBV2	.	ASTLLAGFGDEQY
TRBV9	.	ASSTVGGQDTQY
TRBV11-2	.	ASSFRRGSTDTQY
TRBV11-2	.	ASSSLDGGTDTQY
TRBV7-9	.	APWVAQY
TRBV5-1	.	ASRGVDYGYT
TRBV11-3	once	ASSLTLWGGGPYNEQF
TRBV4-3	.	ASSQDRGSPGQY
TRBV4-1	few	ASSRQAAGNQPQH
TRBV6-6	.	ASTRGGQNPNYGYT
TRBV2	.	ASRNRDYTDYNEQF
TRBV28	.	ASSSLGLAAERGELF
TRBV6-6	.	ASSQLAGEYNEQF
TRBV19	.	ASSTQAQPQH
TRBV7-2	.	ASSSGQVRA
TRBV7-9	.	ASSLGAGADTEAF
TRBV5-5	.	ASSLGYRDEKLF
TRBV5-1	.	ASSDLGGRYEQY
TRBV5-1	.	ASSVGTGIGNGYT
TRBV28	.	ASSLDSNEKLF
TRBV18	.	ASSPIVAGEYNEQF
TRBV28	.	ASSQPRGPHNEQF
TRBV2	.	ASRVGGQGVREQF
TRBV2	.	ASTLSTGELF
TRBV19	.	ASTWRGMNTEAF